Presented here are 21 T cell receptor beta chains from one specimen sequenced in a study of radiation and T cells in renal cell carcinoma. The repertoire was sequenced with immunoSEQ multiplex PCR; TCRdb's copy has only in-frame clones and lacks some. The data hold just under 80,000 clones, with about 86% observed a single time. Time point given: blood 2 weeks post-SBRT. The treatment denotes: 15 Gy SBRT to primary tumor, nephrectomy 4 weeks later. Sample: blood, taken from a patient whose treatment included radiotherapy and nephrectomy. Every receptor here comes from a woman aged 45-65 years with renal cell carcinoma.

The chain joins TRBV30 to TRBJ2-5, with a possible D match to TRBD1 (6 bases). TRBJ2-7 matches the DNA end more closely, so the J call is doubtful. The length of the CDR3 is 13 residues. CDR1 and CDR2 (germline): GTSNPN, SVGIG (reference sequence). In DNA form, the CDR3 reads TGTGCCTGGAGTGTACACAGGGCCTACGAGCAGTACTTC. The encoded protein is CAWSVHRAYEQYF.

This chain uses TRBV10-2 with TRBJ2-3; D unclear. The CDR3 covers 14 residues. In germline, CDR1 is WSHSY, CDR2 SAAADI. Trimming removed 2 bases at V and 7 bases at J, with 13 bases between. The DNA for the CDR3 is TGCGCCAGCAGTGAGGGGGTTAACATATATACGCAGTATTTT. Translation gives CASSEGVNIYTQYF.

This clone was picked up one time. This chain links TRBV4-3 with TRBJ2-5; D uncertain. TRBJ2-7 explains the end of the DNA better; the J call may be wrong. Germline values: CDR1 LGHNA, CDR2 YSLEER. The CDR3 sequence is 13 residues long. The CDR3 DNA follows: TGCGCCAGCAGCCAAGGGCAGTTCTACGAGCAGTACTTC. Translated, it gives CASSQGQFYEQYF.

Points on this clone: Because the CDR3 is missing its conserved closing phenylalanine or tryptophan, this is likely a read error. No DNA is shown, since the ends of the CDR3 on it are uncertain; the CDR3 is the one TCRdb lists. The chain carries TRBV5-4 and TRBJ1-3. Germline lookup yields CDR1 SGHNT and CDR2 YYREEE (reference sequence). Termini included, the CDR3 measures 13 amino acids. The CDR3 here is CASSFGGSLHSDL.

The chain recombines TRBV27 with TRBJ2-1; TRBD2 is a possible D gene (6 bases). Trimming removed 6 bases at V and 9 bases at J, with 9 bases between. The CDR3 runs 11 residues. CDR1 and CDR2 (germline): MNHEY, SMNVEV (reference sequence). The CDR3 nucleotides read TGTGCCAGCAGGGTCGGGGGTGAGCAGTTCTTC. This gives the protein CASRVGGEQFF.

The V gene is TRBV10-3, the J gene TRBJ2-5, with TRBD1 as a possible D gene (5 bases). V was pared by 5 bases and J by 2 bases, with 12 bases between. Germline CDR1 ENHRY, CDR2 SYGVKD. The CDR3 is 14 amino acids. The chain's CDR3 is CAISRRQTQETQYF. CDR3 DNA sequence: TGTGCCATCAGTCGTAGACAGACGCAAGAGACCCAGTACTTC.

The chain combines TRBV6-1 with TRBJ1-2; 8 bases map to TRBD1. With 3 bases clipped from V and 5 bases from J, the junction kept 5 bases outside the gene matches. Germline loops: CDR1 MNHNS, CDR2 SASEGT. The CDR3 is 14 amino acids. CDR3 sequence: CASSEAGGEYGYTF. In nucleotides, the CDR3 is TGTGCCAGCAGTGAGGCAGGGGGCGAGTATGGCTACACCTTC.

The J gene is TRBJ2-7, the V gene TRBV12-2; the table's D gene call, TRBD1, was not cross checked with the DNA. TRBV12-2 counts as a pseudogene. This CDR3 has 12 residues. The CDR3 protein is CASRNPGRGLYF. CDR3 coding DNA: TGTGCAAGTCGAAACCCTGGCAGGGGCCTATACTTC.

The V and J genes are TRBV9 and TRBJ2-1, with a tentative D call TRBD2 (7 bases). This CDR3 is 15 amino acids long. Germline loops: CDR1 SGDLS, CDR2 YYNGEE. V was pared by 6 bases and J by 7 bases, with 20 bases between. CDR3 in amino acids: CASTPGGAVGNEQFF. CDR3 in DNA: TGTGCCAGCACGCCTGGGGGGGCCGTTGGGAATGAGCAGTTCTTC.

The genes are TRBV6-1 and TRBJ1-2; TRBD1 matches 9 bases. Trimming took 0 bases from V and 7 from J; bases not matched to a gene: 6. CDR1 and CDR2 (germline): MNHNS, SASEGT. This CDR3 has 15 residues. The CDR3, as DNA: TGTGCCAGCAGTGAAGCAACAGGGGGCGGCTTTGGCTACACCTTC. Its translation: CASSEATGGGFGYTF.

The chain is built from TRBV28 and TRBJ1-4; TRBD1 might be the D (6 bases). The CDR3 covers 12 residues. Trimming took 7 bases from V and 7 from J, leaving 10 bases between them. The germline CDR1 and CDR2 sequences are MDHEN and SYDVKM. The CDR3 spells CASTRGGEKLFF. The CDR3 region has the DNA TGTGCCAGCACCAGGGGAGGTGAAAAACTGTTTTTT.

A word on this clone: Compared with germline, one end of the junction differs, possibly owing to a read error. This chain joins TRBV15 and TRBJ2-7; weak D call: TRBD1 (5 bases). Germline values: CDR1 LNHNV, CDR2 YYDKDF (reference sequence). The CDR3 has 15 residues. The CDR3 region is CATSRSAGHWYEQYF. In DNA, the CDR3 is TGTGCCACAAGCAGATCGGCAGGGCATTGGTACGAGCAGTACTTC.

This clone came up once. V gene TRBV5-4 combines with J gene TRBJ2-1, with 8 bases fitting TRBD2. The CDR3 is 13 residues long. The V segment lost 1 base and the J segment 7 bases; nucleotides outside the gene matches: 1. Germline lookup yields CDR1 SGHNT and CDR2 YYREEE (reference sequence). The chain's CDR3 is CASSLTSGNEQFF. The CDR3 nucleotides are TGTGCCAGCAGCTTGACTAGCGGTAATGAGCAGTTCTTC.

The rearrangement links TRBV9 to TRBJ1-2; D remains ambiguous. V lost 3 bases and J 6 bases, leaving 12 bases between the germline ends. Germline V gives CDR1 SGDLS, CDR2 YYNGEE. The CDR3 loop spans 13 amino acids. Here the CDR3 DNA reads TGTGCCAGCAGCGCCCCGTCTTTTGATGGCTACACCTTC. Translation gives CASSAPSFDGYTF.

This clone was recorded a few times. This chain uses TRBV19 with TRBJ1-2; D is possibly TRBD1 (6 bases). Germline values: CDR1 LNHDA, CDR2 SQIVND (reference sequence). Between the trimmed V and J ends, which lost 4 bases and 4 bases, there was a span of 10 bases. The CDR3 contains 13 residues. The CDR3: CASSTGRGYGYTF. CDR3 bases: TGTGCCAGTAGTACCGGCAGGGGCTATGGCTACACCTTC.

This sequence joins TRBV7-2 and TRBJ2-7; 7 nucleotides line up with TRBD2. V dropped 5 bases and J dropped 7; count of bases not matched to a gene: 8. The germline V gene encodes CDR1 SGHTA and CDR2 FQGNSA. The CDR3 runs to 13 residues. CDR3 loop: CASSREGLSEQYF. CDR3 DNA sequence: TGTGCCAGCAGCAGGGAGGGCCTCAGTGAGCAGTACTTC.

The chain uses TRBV5-6 and TRBJ2-7; TRBD2 matches at 8 bases. V trimming: 2 bases; J trimming: 5 bases; junction bases outside the gene matches: 3. This CDR3 region has 13 residues. Germline V CDR1 and CDR2: SGHDT, YYEEEE. The CDR3 nucleotides read TGTGCCAGCAGCTTAGCGGGGGTCGACGAGCAGTACTTC. Amino acids: CASSLAGVDEQYF.

The chain combines TRBV7-9 with TRBJ2-5; 14 nucleotides align to TRBD2. J gave up 1 base and V 3 bases, and 10 bases lay outside the gene matches. From germline, CDR1 is SEHNR and CDR2 FQNEAQ (reference sequence). The CDR3 runs to 19 residues. The CDR3 loop is CASSFSGLAGVVFQETQYF. The CDR3, as DNA: TGTGCCAGCAGCTTTTCGGGACTAGCGGGGGTGGTGTTCCAAGAGACCCAGTACTTC. The entire variable domain, with the rest obtained from reference TRBV7-9 and TRBJ2-5, is as follows: DTGVSQNPRHKITKRGQNVTFRCDPISEHNRLYWYRQTLGQGPEFLTYFQNEAQLEKSRLLSDRFSAERPKGSFSTLEIQRTEQGDSAMYLCASSFSGLAGVVFQETQYFGPGTRLLVL.

The gene calls are TRBV27 and TRBJ2-7, with TRBD1 identical over 11 bases. The CDR3 is 19 amino acids. The V gene end was trimmed by 5 bases and the J gene end by 3 bases; junction bases not matched to a gene: 18. Germline V gene sequence: CDR1 MNHEY, CDR2 SMNVEV (reference sequence). Here the CDR3 reads CASSQLRDRGGLAGYEQYF. The CDR3, as DNA: TGTGCCAGCAGTCAGCTACGGGACAGGGGGGGACTAGCTGGCTACGAGCAGTACTTC.

This chain joins TRBV19 and TRBJ2-7; TRBD1 is a possible D gene (5 bases). The V end lost 4 bases, the J end lost 2 bases, and 15 bases lay between the germline ends. The CDR3 consists of 15 residues. Germline CDR1 and CDR2: LNHDA and SQIVND (reference sequence). The CDR3, as DNA: TGTGCCAGTAGTAGGGCCCCGACAGCGACCTACGAGCAGTACTTC. Amino acids: CASSRAPTATYEQYF.

This sequence joins TRBV14 and TRBJ1-3; D remains unclear. V was cut by 4 bases and J by 0 bases, with 10 bases left in between. The CDR3 spans 15 residues. The V gene's germline CDR1 is SGHDN and CDR2 FVKESK. The DNA of the CDR3 is TGTGCCAGCAGCCCCCGGAGAGACTCTGGAAACACCATATATTTT. This translates into CASSPRRDSGNTIYF. Combining the CDR3 with reference TRBV14 and TRBJ1-3 gives the whole variable domain EAGVTQFPSHSVIEKGQTVTLRCDPISGHDNLYWYRRVMGKEIKFLLHFVKESKQDESGMPNNRFLAERTGGTYSTLKVQPAELEDSGVYFCASSPRRDSGNTIYFGEGSWLTVV.